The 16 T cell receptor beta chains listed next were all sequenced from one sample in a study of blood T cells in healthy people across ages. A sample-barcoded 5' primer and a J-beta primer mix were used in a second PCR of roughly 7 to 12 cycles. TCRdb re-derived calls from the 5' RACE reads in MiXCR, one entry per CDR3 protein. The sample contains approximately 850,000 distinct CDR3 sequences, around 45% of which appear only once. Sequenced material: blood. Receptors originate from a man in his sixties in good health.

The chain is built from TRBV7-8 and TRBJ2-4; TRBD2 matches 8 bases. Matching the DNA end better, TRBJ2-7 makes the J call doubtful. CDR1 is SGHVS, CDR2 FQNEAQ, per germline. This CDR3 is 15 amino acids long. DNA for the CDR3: TGTGCCAGCAGCTTAAACGGGGGGGTTCCCAGCGAGCAGTACTTC. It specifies CASSLNGGVPSEQYF.

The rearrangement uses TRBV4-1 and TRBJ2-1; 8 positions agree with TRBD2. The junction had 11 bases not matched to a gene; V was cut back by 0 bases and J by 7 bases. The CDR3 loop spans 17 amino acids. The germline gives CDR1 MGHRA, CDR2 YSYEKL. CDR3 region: CASSQEGPAGVRNEQFF. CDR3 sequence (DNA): TGCGCCAGCAGCCAAGAAGGCCCAGCGGGGGTGAGAAATGAGCAGTTCTTC.

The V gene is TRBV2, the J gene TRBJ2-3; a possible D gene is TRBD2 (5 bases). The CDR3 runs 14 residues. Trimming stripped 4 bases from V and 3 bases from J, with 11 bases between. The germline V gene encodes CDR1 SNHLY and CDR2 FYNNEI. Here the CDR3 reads CASSVSRRTDTQYF. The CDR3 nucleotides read TGTGCCAGCAGTGTGTCACGGAGGACAGATACGCAGTATTTT.

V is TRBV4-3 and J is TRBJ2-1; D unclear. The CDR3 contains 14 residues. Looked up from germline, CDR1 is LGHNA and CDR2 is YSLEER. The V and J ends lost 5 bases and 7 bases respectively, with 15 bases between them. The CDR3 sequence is CASSIRQGSNEQFF. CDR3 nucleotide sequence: TGCGCCAGCAGCATACGACAAGGTTCTAATGAGCAGTTCTTC.

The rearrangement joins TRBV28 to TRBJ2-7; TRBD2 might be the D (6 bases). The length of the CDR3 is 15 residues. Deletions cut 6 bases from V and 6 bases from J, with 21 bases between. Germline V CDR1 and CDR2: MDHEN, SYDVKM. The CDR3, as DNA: TGTGCCAGCAGCCTGGGTCTAGGAGGGGCCAGCGAGCAGTACTTC. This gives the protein CASSLGLGGASEQYF.

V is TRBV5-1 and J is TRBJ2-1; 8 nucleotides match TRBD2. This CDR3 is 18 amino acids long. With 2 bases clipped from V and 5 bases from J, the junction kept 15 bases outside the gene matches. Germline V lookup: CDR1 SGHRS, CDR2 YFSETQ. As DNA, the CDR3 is TGCGCCAGCAGCTTAAAGCCTACGGGGCTAGCGGGTCACAATGAGCAGTTCTTC. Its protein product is CASSLKPTGLAGHNEQFF. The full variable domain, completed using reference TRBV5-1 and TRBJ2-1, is KAGVTQTPRYLIKTRGQQVTLSCSPISGHRSVSWYQQTPGQGLQFLFEYFSETQRNKGNFPGRFSGRQFSNSRSEMNVSTLELGDSALYLCASSLKPTGLAGHNEQFFGPGTRLTVL.

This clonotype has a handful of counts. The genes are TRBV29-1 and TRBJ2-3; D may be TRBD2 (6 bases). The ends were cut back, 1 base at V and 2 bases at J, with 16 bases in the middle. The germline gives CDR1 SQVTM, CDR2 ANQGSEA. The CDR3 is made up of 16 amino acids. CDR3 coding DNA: TGCAGCGTTGAAGCCCTACGTAGCGGTCTCACAGATACGCAGTATTTT. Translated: CSVEALRSGLTDTQYF.

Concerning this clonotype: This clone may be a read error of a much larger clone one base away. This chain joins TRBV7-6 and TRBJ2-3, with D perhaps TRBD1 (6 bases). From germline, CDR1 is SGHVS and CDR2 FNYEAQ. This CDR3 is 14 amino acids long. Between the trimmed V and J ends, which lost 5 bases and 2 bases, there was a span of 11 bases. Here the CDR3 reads CASSQLGATDTQYF. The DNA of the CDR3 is TGTGCCAGCAGCCAGCTGGGGGCCACAGATACGCAGTATTTT.

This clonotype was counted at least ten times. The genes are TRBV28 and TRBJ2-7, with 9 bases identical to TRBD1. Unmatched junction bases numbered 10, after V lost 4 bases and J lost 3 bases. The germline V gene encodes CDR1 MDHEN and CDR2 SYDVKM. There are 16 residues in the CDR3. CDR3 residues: CASSSGGTGKDYEQYF. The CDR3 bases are TGTGCCAGCAGTTCTGGAGGGACAGGGAAAGACTACGAGCAGTACTTC.

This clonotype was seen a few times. DNA of the CDR3: TGTGCCAGCAGTATACAGGGGGCTGGGACAGATACGCAGTATTTT. Residues: CASSIQGAGTDTQYF. The chain is built from TRBV11-2 and TRBJ2-3; 9 bases map to TRBD1. Losses at the gene ends were 6 bases for V and 3 bases for J; bases not matched to a gene: 7. The CDR3 has 15 residues. In germline, CDR1 is SGHAT, CDR2 FQNNGV. The whole variable domain, filled in from reference TRBV11-2 and TRBJ2-3, reads EAGVAQSPRYKIIEKRQSVAFWCNPISGHATLYWYQQILGQGPKLLIQFQNNGVVDDSQLPKDRFSAERLKGVDSTLKIQPAKLEDSAVYLCASSIQGAGTDTQYFGPGTRLTVL.

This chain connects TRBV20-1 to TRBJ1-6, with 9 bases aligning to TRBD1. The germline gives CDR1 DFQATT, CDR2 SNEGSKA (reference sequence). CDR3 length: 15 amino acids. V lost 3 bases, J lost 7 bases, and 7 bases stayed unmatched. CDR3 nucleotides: TGCAGTGCTAGTCTCGATGGGACAGGGAATTCACCCCTCCACTTT. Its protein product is CSASLDGTGNSPLHF.

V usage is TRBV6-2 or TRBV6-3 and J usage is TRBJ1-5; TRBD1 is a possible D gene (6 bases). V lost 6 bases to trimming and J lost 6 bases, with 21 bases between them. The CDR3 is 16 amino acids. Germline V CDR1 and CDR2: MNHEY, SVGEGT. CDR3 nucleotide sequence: TGTGCCAGCAGCCCGTTCAGGGACACTCAAGGTCAGCCCCAGCATTTT. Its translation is CASSPFRDTQGQPQHF.

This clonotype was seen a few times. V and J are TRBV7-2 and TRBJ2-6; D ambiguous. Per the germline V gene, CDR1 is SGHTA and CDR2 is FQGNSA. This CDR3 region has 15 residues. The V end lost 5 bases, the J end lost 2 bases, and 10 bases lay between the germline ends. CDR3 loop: CASSPQSTGANVLTF. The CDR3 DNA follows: TGTGCCAGCAGCCCTCAGTCTACTGGGGCCAACGTCCTGACTTTC.

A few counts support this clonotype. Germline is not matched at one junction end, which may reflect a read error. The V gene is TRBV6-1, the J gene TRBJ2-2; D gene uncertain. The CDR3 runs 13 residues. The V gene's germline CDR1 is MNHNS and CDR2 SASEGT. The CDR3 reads CASSELGNGELFF. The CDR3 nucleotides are TGTGCCAGTAGTGAATTGGGAAACGGGGAGCTGTTTTTT.

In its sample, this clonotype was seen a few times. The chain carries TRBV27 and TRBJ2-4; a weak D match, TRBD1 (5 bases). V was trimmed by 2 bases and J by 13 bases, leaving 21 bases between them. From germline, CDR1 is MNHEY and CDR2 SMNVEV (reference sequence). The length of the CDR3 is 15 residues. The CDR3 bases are TGTGCCAGCAGTTTAACGGCCTTAGGGGCCCGTGTGCAGTACTTC. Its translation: CASSLTALGARVQYF.

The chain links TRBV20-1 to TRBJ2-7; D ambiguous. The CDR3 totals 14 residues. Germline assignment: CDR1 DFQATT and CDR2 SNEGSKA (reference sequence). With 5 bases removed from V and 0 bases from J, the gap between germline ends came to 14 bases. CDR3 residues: CSAHTPRSSYEQYF. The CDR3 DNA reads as TGCAGTGCTCATACCCCGAGGAGCTCCTACGAGCAGTACTTC.